This is a list of T cell receptor beta chains from one sample in a study of blood T cell repertoires in COVID-19. Profiled with immunoSEQ multiplex PCR; TCRdb holds only in-frame clones, not every one. The data hold 250,000 to 300,000 clones, with about nine tenths observed a single time. The sequenced material came from peripheral blood. Receptors were obtained from a woman aged 30 to 39 with COVID-19, enrolled during active disease. The conserved cysteine and the conserved F or W are not part of the CDR3 here. Clone size, where shown, is once, few, many, or a class for clones that have expanded.

>TRBV2|NA
ASSESSGRVETQY
>TRBV5-4|once
ASSFKTSVEQF
>TRBV3-1/TRBV3-2|NA
ASSQDWQYYT
>TRBV24-1|once
ATSDYLTAGVQETQY
>TRBV29-1|NA
SVSSGTTYNEQF
>TRBV5-1|NA
ASSLGQGVGEQY
>TRBV6-5|NA
ASSFRDKSYAF
>TRBV27|NA
ASRAGTSVAGEQF
>TRBV24-1|NA
ATSDPTGMGLAGGNEQF
>TRBV14|NA
ASRPTDDRSTQF
>TRBV9|NA
ASSRTNRPYNEQF